This T cell receptor beta chain comes out of a study of blood T cell repertoires in COVID-19. Generated by immunoSEQ multiplex PCR, the TCRdb table keeps only in-frame clones and is missing some. The sample holds approximately 300,000 clones; about 89% are singletons and the top ten take around 4.4%. The sequencing sample was made of peripheral blood. The TCR originated in a man aged 40-50 years with acute or convalescent COVID-19.

This chain's CDR3 is CASSFSSGTVFTEAFF. DNA for the CDR3: TGTGCCAGCAGCTTTAGCTCCGGGACAGTTTTCACTGAAGCTTTCTTT. The chain combines TRBV9 with TRBJ1-1; 7 nucleotides match TRBD1. In germline, CDR1 is SGDLS, CDR2 YYNGEE. Losses at the gene ends were 4 bases for V and 4 bases for J; bases not matched to a gene: 13. The CDR3 has 16 amino acids.